The present T cell receptor beta chain was sequenced within a study of low-dose radiotherapy and immunotherapy resistance in tumors. This clonotype has at least ten counts. The PCR that amplified TCRs ran for approximately 18 cycles, relying on a constant-region primer and a V-primer adapter. TCRdb itself ran the reads through MiXCR, one entry per CDR3 protein. The repertoire holds approximately 52,000 distinct CDR3 sequences, around 34% seen once, with roughly 8.2% in the top ten. This sample's time point: after trial treatment. Treatment here: LDRT plus nivolumab, ipilimumab, low-dose cyclophosphamide and aspirin (RACIN trial). V lost 6 bases to trimming and J lost 5 bases; unmatched junction nucleotides: 7. Germline CDR1 and CDR2: KGHSH and LQKENI. CDR3 size: 14 residues.

The receptor comes from a male donor with rectosigmoid adenocarcinoma. The V gene is TRBV18, the J gene TRBJ2-1; 7 nucleotides line up with TRBD1. The sequenced sample was PBMCs, obtained after low-dose radiotherapy plus immunotherapy. CDR3 residues: CASSSGQFNNEQFF. Here the CDR3 DNA reads TGTGCCAGCTCGTCGGGACAGTTTAACAATGAGCAGTTCTTC. Complete variable domain (other parts from reference TRBV18 and TRBJ2-1): NAGVMQNPRHLVRRRGQEARLRCSPMKGHSHVYWYRQLPEEGLKFMVYLQKENIIDESGMPKERFSAEFPKEGPSILRIQQVVRGDSAAYFCASSSGQFNNEQFFGPGTRLTVL.